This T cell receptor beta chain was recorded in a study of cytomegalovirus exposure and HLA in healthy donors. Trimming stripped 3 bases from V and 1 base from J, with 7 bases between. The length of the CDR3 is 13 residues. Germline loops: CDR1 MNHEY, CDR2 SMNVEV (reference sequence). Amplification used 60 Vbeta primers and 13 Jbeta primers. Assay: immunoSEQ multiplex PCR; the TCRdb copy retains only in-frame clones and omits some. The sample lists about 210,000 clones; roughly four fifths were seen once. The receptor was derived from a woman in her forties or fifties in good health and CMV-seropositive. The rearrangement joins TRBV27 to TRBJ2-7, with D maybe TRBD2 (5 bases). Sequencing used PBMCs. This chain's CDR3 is CASSLRASYEQYF. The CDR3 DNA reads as TGTGCCAGCAGTTTGAGGGCATCCTACGAGCAGTACTTC.